This entry features one TCR beta chain sequence. At one of its ends the junction is not consistent with the germline gene, which may arise from a read error. CDR1 and CDR2 from the germline V gene are SGHVS and FQNEAQ. CDR3 size: 14 residues. Sequencing used immunoSEQ multiplex PCR; TCRdb keeps in-frame clones, though not all of them. The data contain roughly 300,000 clones, roughly 87% of them singletons. This entry is derived from a study of shared clonotypes between healthy human individuals. The clonotype originates from a man aged 18 to 35 in good health. Sample: memory CD8+ T cells sorted from blood. Subset meaning: CD45RO+ cells pooled with CCR7-negative TemRA cells. This sequence joins TRBV7-8 and TRBJ2-7; 10 positions agree with TRBD1. The CDR3 sequence: CASGFGTGAYEQYF. CDR3 bases: TGTGCCAGCGGCTTCGGGACAGGGGCCTACGAGCAGTACTTC.